This TCR beta chain was profiled in a study of T cells in Graves' hyperthyroidism and ophthalmopathy. Findings of the study overall: Most expanded thyroid clonotypes above 0.001 also appeared in blood.

This clonotype was counted at least ten times. The antigen is not known. The CDR3 runs to 18 residues. V lost 2 bases and J 0 bases, leaving 17 bases between the germline ends. From germline, CDR1 is SGHTA and CDR2 FQGNSA. Amplified regions were TCR beta CDR3 sequences from RNA transcripts. In the first-round RT-PCR of the TCR CDR3, the HTBI primer set was used. Using its own MiXCR run on the multiplex PCR reads, TCRdb lists one record per CDR3 protein. Here the sample spans hundreds of thousands of distinct CDR3 sequences, about an eighth being singletons. The source of this sequence is a man aged 45-60 years with Graves' ophthalmopathy. The chain combines TRBV7-2 with TRBJ2-1; D is uncertain. Sequenced: blood. CDR3 in DNA: TGTGCCAGCAGCTTACGGGCCCCCAGGACCGTCTCCTACAATGAGCAGTTCTTC. Translating gives CASSLRAPRTVSYNEQFF.